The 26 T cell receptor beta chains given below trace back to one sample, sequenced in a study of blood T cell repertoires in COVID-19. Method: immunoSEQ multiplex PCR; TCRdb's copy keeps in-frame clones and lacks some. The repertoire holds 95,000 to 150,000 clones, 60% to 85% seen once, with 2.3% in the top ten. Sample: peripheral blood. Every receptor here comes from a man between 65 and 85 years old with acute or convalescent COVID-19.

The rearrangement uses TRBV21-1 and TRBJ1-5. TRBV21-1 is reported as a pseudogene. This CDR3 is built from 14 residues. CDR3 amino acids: CASSKIQGGQPQHF. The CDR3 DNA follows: TGTGCCAGCAGCAAAATTCAAGGAGGCCAGCCCCAGCATTTT.

Written as DNA, the CDR3 is TGTGCCAGCAGCGCCCAACCGGGACAGACACCTTCACCCCTCCACTTT. Its translation is CASSAQPGQTPSPLHF. The chain employs TRBV9 and TRBJ1-6; 7 nucleotides match TRBD1. Germline CDR1 and CDR2: SGDLS and YYNGEE. This CDR3 is 16 amino acids long. V shed 3 bases and J 9 bases; nucleotides not matched to a gene: 12. The entire variable domain, with the rest obtained from reference TRBV9 and TRBJ1-6, is as follows: DSGVTQTPKHLITATGQRVTLRCSPRSGDLSVYWYQQSLDQGLQFLIQYYNGEERAKGNILERFSAQQFPDLHSELNLSSLELGDSALYFCASSAQPGQTPSPLHFGNGTRLTVT.

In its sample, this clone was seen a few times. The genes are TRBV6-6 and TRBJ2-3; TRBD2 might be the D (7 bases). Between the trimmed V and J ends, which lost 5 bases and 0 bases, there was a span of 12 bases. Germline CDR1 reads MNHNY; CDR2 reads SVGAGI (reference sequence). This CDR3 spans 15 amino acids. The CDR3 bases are TGTGCCAGCAGTGGTCGGGGGGCAAGCACAGATACGCAGTATTTT. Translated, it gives CASSGRGASTDTQYF.

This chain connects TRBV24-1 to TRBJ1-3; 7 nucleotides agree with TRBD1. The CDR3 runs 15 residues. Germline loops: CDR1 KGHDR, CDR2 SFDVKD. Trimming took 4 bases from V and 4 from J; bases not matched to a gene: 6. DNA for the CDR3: TGTGCCACCAGTGACTCCCGACAGGGCGGAAACACCATATATTTT. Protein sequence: CATSDSRQGGNTIYF.

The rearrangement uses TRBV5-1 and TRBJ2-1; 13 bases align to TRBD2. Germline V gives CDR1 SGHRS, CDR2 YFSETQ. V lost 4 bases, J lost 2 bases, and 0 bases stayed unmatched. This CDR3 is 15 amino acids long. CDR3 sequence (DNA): TGCGCCAGCAGCACTAGCGGGGGGGCCTACAATGAGCAGTTCTTC. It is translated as CASSTSGGAYNEQFF.

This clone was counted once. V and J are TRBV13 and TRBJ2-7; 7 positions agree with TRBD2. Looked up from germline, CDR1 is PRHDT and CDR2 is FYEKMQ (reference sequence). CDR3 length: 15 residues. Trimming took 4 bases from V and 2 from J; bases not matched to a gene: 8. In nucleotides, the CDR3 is TGTGCCAGCAGCTATGGGAGCGGGGCTACCTACGAGCAGTACTTC. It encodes CASSYGSGATYEQYF.

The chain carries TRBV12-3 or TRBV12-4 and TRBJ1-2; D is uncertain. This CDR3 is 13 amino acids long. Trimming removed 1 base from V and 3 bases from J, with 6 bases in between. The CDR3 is CASSLGLDYGYTF. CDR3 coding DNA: TGTGCCAGCAGTTTAGGTCTTGACTATGGCTACACCTTC.

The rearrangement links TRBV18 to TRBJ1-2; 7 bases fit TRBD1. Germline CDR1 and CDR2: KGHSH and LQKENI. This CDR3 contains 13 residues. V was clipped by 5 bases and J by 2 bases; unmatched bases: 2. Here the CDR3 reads CASSGQANYGYTF. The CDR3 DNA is TGTGCCAGCTCAGGACAGGCCAACTATGGCTACACCTTC.

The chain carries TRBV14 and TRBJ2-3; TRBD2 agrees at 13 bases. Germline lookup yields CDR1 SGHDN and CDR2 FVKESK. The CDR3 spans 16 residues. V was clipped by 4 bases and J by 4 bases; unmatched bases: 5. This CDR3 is CASSRRGTSGADTQYF. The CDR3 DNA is TGTGCCAGCAGCCGCCGAGGGACTAGCGGGGCAGATACGCAGTATTTT.

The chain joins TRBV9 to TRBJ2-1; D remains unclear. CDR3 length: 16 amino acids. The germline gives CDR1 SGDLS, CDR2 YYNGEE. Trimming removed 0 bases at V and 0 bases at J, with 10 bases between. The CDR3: CASSVAQTASYNEQFF. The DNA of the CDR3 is TGTGCCAGCAGCGTAGCCCAAACTGCCTCCTACAATGAGCAGTTCTTC.

The CDR3 loop is CASSSRDRNTDTQYF. In DNA, the CDR3 is TGTGCCAGCAGTAGCCGGGACAGGAACACAGATACGCAGTATTTT. The chain couples TRBV6-5 to TRBJ2-3; TRBD1 matches at 8 bases. CDR1 MNHEY and CDR2 SVGAGI come from the germline V gene. This CDR3 spans 15 amino acids. Trimming removed 5 bases from V and 2 bases from J; junction bases left unmatched: 6.

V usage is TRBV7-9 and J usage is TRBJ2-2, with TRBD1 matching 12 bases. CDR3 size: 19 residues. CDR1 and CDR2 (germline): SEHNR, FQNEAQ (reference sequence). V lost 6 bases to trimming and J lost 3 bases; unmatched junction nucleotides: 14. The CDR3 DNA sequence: TGTGCCAGCAGGGGCACCCGGACTGGGACAGGGGGCTACACCGGGGAGCTGTTTTTT. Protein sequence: CASRGTRTGTGGYTGELFF.

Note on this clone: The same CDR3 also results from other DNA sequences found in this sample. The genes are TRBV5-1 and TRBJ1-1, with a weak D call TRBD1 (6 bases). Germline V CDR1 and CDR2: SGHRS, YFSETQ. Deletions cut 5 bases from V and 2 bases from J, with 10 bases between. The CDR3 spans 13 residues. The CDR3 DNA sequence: TGCGCCAGCAGTTTACAGGGTAACACTGAAGCTTTCTTT. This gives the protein CASSLQGNTEAFF. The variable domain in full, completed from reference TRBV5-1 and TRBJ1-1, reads KAGVTQTPRYLIKTRGQQVTLSCSPISGHRSVSWYQQTPGQGLQFLFEYFSETQRNKGNFPGRFSGRQFSNSRSEMNVSTLELGDSALYLCASSLQGNTEAFFGQGTRLTVV.

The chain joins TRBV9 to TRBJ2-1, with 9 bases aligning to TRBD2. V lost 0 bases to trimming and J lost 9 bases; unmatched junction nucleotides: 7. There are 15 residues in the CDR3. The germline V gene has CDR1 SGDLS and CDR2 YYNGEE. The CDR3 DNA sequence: TGTGCCAGCAGCGTAGTGGCGGGGGGGGCTGGTGAGCAGTTCTTC. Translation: CASSVVAGGAGEQFF.

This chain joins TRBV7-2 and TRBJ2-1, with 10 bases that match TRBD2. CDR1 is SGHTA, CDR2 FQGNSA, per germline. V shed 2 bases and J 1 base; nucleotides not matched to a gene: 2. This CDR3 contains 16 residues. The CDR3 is CASSLSGGVSYNEQFF. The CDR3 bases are TGTGCCAGCAGCTTAAGCGGGGGGGTTTCCTACAATGAGCAGTTCTTC.

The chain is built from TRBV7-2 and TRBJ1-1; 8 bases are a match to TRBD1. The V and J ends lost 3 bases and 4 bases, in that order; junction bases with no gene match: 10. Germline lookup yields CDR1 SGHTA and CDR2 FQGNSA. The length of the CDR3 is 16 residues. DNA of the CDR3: TGTGCCAGCAGCTTCACGGGGGCAGGGGGCGGCACTGAAGCTTTCTTT. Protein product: CASSFTGAGGGTEAFF.

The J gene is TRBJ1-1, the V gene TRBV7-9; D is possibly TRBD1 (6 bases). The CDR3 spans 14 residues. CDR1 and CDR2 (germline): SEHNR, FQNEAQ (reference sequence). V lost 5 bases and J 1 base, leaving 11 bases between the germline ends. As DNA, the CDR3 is TGTGCCAGCAGCCCGGGCAGGGGGAACACTGAAGCTTTCTTT. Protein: CASSPGRGNTEAFF.

The CDR3, as DNA: TGTGCCATTGGACAGGGAGAGTATACGCAGTATTTT. This encodes CAIGQGEYTQYF. V usage is TRBV15 and J usage is TRBJ2-3; 8 bases fit TRBD1. V was pared by 10 bases and J by 7 bases, with 7 bases of the junction left unmatched. Germline-derived CDR1 and CDR2 are LNHNV and YYDKDF (reference sequence). There are 12 residues in the CDR3.

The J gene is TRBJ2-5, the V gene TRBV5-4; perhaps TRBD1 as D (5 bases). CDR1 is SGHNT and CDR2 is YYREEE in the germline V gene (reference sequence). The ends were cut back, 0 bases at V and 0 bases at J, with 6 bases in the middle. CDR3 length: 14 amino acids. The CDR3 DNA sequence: TGTGCCAGCAGCTTGGCAGGGTACCAAGAGACCCAGTACTTC. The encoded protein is CASSLAGYQETQYF.

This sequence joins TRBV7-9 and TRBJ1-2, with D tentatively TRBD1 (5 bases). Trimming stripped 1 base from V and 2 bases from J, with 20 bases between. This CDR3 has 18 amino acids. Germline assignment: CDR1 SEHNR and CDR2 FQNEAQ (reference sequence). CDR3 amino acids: CASSLGPGEAYRNYGYTF. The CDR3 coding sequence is TGTGCCAGCAGCTTAGGCCCGGGGGAGGCCTATAGGAACTATGGCTACACCTTC.

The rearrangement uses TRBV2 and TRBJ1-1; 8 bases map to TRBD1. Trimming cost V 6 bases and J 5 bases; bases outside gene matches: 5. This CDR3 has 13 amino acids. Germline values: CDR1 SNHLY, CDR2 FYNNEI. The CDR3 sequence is CASRDRVGTEAFF. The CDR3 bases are TGTGCCAGCAGGGACAGGGTGGGTACTGAAGCTTTCTTT.

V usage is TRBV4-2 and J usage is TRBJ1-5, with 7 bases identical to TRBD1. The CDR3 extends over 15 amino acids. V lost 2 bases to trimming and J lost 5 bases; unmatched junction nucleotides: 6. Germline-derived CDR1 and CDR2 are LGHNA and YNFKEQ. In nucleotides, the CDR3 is TGTGCCAGCAGCCAACCGACAGGGCCCCATCAGCCCCAGCATTTT. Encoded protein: CASSQPTGPHQPQHF.

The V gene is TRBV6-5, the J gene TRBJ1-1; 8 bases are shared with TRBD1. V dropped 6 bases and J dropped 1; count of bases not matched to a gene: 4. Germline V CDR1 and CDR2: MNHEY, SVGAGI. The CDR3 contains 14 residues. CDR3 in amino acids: CASRSGQANTEAFF. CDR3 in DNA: TGTGCCAGCAGGTCGGGACAGGCGAACACTGAAGCTTTCTTT.

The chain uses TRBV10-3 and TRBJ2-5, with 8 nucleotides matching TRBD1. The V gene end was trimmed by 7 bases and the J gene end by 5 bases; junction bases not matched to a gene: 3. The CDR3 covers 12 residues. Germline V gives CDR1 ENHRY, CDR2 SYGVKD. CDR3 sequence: CAITDRGETQYF. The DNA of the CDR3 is TGTGCCATCACCGACAGGGGCGAGACCCAGTACTTC.

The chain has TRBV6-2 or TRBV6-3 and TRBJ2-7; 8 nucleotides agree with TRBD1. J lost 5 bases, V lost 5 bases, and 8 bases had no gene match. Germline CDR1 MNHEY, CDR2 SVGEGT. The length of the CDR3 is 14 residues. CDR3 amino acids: CASSRRQGADEQYF. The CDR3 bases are TGTGCCAGCAGTAGGCGGCAGGGGGCCGACGAGCAGTACTTC.

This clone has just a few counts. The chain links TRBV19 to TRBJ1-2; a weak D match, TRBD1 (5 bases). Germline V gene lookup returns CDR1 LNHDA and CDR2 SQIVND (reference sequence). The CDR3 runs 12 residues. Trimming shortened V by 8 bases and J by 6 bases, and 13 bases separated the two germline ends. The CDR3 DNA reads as TGTGCCAGTCAAGACAGTTGGCATGGCTACACCTTC. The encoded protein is CASQDSWHGYTF.